These T cell receptor beta chains were read from a single sample in a study of technical replicates of blood from a few donors. Produced via immunoSEQ multiplex PCR; TCRdb's table is partial and in-frame only. The data contain tens of thousands of clones, roughly 90% of them seen just once; the ten biggest clones take up approximately 0.39%. The sequenced material came from T cells isolated from PBMCs. Receptors were obtained from a human donor in good health. The CDR3 runs from the conserved cysteine through the conserved F or W. The D gene is left open where the match is weak. Clone size is stated in some rows and not others, as once, few, many or a class when expanded.

abundance	len	v_gene	j_gene	d_gene	CDR3nt	CDR3aa
NA	14	TRBV7-9	TRBJ1-1	TRBD1	TGTGCCAGCAGCCCGTTAAAGGGACAGTCTGAAGCTTTCTTT	CASSPLKGQSEAFF
NA	14	TRBV4-3	TRBJ1-2	TRBD1	TGCGCCAGCAGCCAAGATCAACAGGGGGCGAGCTACACCTTC	CASSQDQQGASYTF
NA	15	TRBV7-2	TRBJ1-2	NA	TGTGCCAGCAGCCCGGGGTACAGGGATTTGGATGGCTACACCTTC	CASSPGYRDLDGYTF
NA	14	TRBV7-3	TRBJ2-2	TRBD2	TGTGCCAGCAGTTCAACTAGCGGGTCCGGGGAGCTGTTTTTT	CASSSTSGSGELFF
NA	15	TRBV5-4	TRBJ2-7	NA	TGTGCCAGCAGCTTGCAGTCTAGCATACACTACGAGCAGTACTTC	CASSLQSSIHYEQYF
NA	16	TRBV7-8	TRBJ2-3	NA	TGTGCCAGCAGCTTAATTGCCGGAGGTTTGACAGATACGCAGTATTTT	CASSLIAGGLTDTQYF
NA	16	TRBV6-5	TRBJ1-1	NA	TGTGCCAGCAGTTACTATAAACAGGGACCAAACACTGAAGCTTTCTTT	CASSYYKQGPNTEAFF
NA	14	TRBV7-3	TRBJ2-2	NA	TGTGCCAGCAGGCTGGCCTCGGAGCACGGGGAGCTGTTTTTT	CASRLASEHGELFF
NA	15	TRBV7-9	TRBJ2-6	NA	TGTGCCAGCAGCGGAAGGAGATTCGGGGCCAACGTCCTGACTTTC	CASSGRRFGANVLTF
NA	16	TRBV5-8	TRBJ1-1	NA	TGTGCCAGCAGCATAGAAAAGGGACAACTGAACACTGAAGCTTTCTTT	CASSIEKGQLNTEAFF
NA	13	TRBV9	TRBJ2-1	NA	TGTGCCAGCAGCCTATTGACTAGCAATGAGCAGTTCTTC	CASSLLTSNEQFF
NA	12	TRBV6-5	TRBJ1-1	NA	TGTGCCAGCAGTTCCGCGGGGGGTAGAGCTTTCTTT	CASSSAGGRAFF
NA	13	TRBV28	TRBJ1-4	NA	TGTGCCAGCAGGCAGGGTTTTAATGAAAAACTGTTTTTT	CASRQGFNEKLFF
NA	15	TRBV2	TRBJ1-5	NA	TGTGCCAGCAGTGTCCAGGGACTGGTTCATCAGCCCCAGCATTTT	CASSVQGLVHQPQHF
NA	14	TRBV7-3	TRBJ2-4	NA	TGTGCCAGCAGCTTAGAGGTTACCAAAAACATTCAGTACTTC	CASSLEVTKNIQYF
NA	15	TRBV29-1	TRBJ1-2	TRBD1	TGCAGCGTTCAGAGCTGGACAGGGAGCAACTATGGCTACACCTTC	CSVQSWTGSNYGYTF
NA	12	TRBV2	TRBJ2-7	NA	TGTGCCGGCCTGAGGTCTACCTACGAGCAGTACTTC	CAGLRSTYEQYF
NA	14	TRBV7-3	TRBJ2-3	NA	TGTGCCAGCAGCTCCGGACAGACCACAGATACGCAGTATTTT	CASSSGQTTDTQYF
NA	13	TRBV27	TRBJ2-7	TRBD2	TGTGCCAGCAGTTTAGGGGAGGGCTACGAGCAGTACTTC	CASSLGEGYEQYF
NA	14	TRBV11-3	TRBJ2-3	TRBD2	TGTGCCAGCAGCTGGGGGACTAGAGCAGATACGCAGTATTTT	CASSWGTRADTQYF
NA	17	TRBV7-9	TRBJ1-1	TRBD1	TGTGCCAGCAGCCTAGACATCCGGGACAGGGCGAGGGCTGAAGCTTTCTTT	CASSLDIRDRARAEAFF
NA	14	TRBV6-6	TRBJ2-1	TRBD1	TGTGCCAGCAGTCAGGACAGGGTTTACAATGAGCAGTTCTTC	CASSQDRVYNEQFF
NA	14	TRBV6-5	TRBJ2-7	NA	TGTGCCAGCAGTTACCGTGGGAGTACCTACGAGCAGTACTTC	CASSYRGSTYEQYF
NA	15	TRBV6-1	TRBJ1-1	NA	TGTGCCAGCAGTGAAAGTATATTACAGAACACTGAAGCTTTCTTT	CASSESILQNTEAFF
NA	15	TRBV4-3	TRBJ1-3	NA	TGCGCCAGCAGCCAAACACAGGGATCTGGAAACACCATATATTTT	CASSQTQGSGNTIYF
NA	15	TRBV21-1	TRBJ2-7	NA	TGTGCCAGCAGCAGCAGCGGGGGTAGCTCCTACGAGCAGTACTTC	CASSSSGGSSYEQYF
NA	13	TRBV28	TRBJ1-4	NA	TGTGCCAGCAGCACAGGGAATGCTGAAAAACTGTTTTTT	CASSTGNAEKLFF
NA	15	TRBV11-2	TRBJ1-5	NA	TGTGCCAGCAGCCCCGGAGACCATAGCAATCAGCCCCAGCATTTT	CASSPGDHSNQPQHF
NA	13	TRBV9	TRBJ1-2	TRBD1	TGTGCCAGCAGCGGACAGGGTCCCTATGGCTACACCTTC	CASSGQGPYGYTF
NA	12	TRBV30	TRBJ2-5	NA	TGTGCCTGGAATCGGGGAGAAGAGACCCAGTACTTC	CAWNRGEETQYF
NA	14	TRBV5-6	TRBJ1-5	NA	TGTGCCAGCAGCTTGGCCGAGAGCAATCAGCCCCAGCATTTT	CASSLAESNQPQHF
NA	15	TRBV5-1	TRBJ2-2	TRBD1	TGCGCCAGCAGCTTGGGGACAGGGGGAATCGGGGAGCTGTTTTTT	CASSLGTGGIGELFF
NA	12	TRBV10-3	TRBJ1-2	NA	TGTGCCATCACCGCTGGGGGGTATGGCTACACCTTC	CAITAGGYGYTF
NA	15	TRBV11-2	TRBJ2-7	TRBD1	TGTGCCAGCAGACGGCCCGGGACAGGGGCCTACGAGCAGTACTTC	CASRRPGTGAYEQYF
NA	15	TRBV5-1	TRBJ2-1	NA	TGCGCCAGCAGCTTTGGGAGCGGAACCCACAATGAGCAGTTCTTC	CASSFGSGTHNEQFF
once	18	TRBV19	TRBJ1-5	TRBD1	TGTGCCAGTAGTATTACTCTCGCCAGGCAGGGGGTAATCCAGCCCCAGCATTTT	CASSITLARQGVIQPQHF
NA	13	TRBV29-1	TRBJ2-2	TRBD1	TGCAGCGGAGACAGGGGGAACACCGGGGAGCTGTTTTTT	CSGDRGNTGELFF
NA	14	TRBV4-1	TRBJ1-1	TRBD1	TGCGCCAGCAGCCAAGGACAGGGAATGTCTTCAGCTTTCTTT	CASSQGQGMSSAFF
NA	12	TRBV7-2	TRBJ1-1	NA	TGTGCCAGCAGCTTAGCTATGGGCGAAGCTTTCTTT	CASSLAMGEAFF
NA	15	TRBV9	TRBJ2-1	NA	TGTGCCAGCAGCCCCCGAGTTAGCGGCTACAATGAGCAGTTCTTC	CASSPRVSGYNEQFF
NA	13	TRBV9	TRBJ2-3	TRBD2	TGTGCCAGCAGTAGCGGGACCGCAGATACGCAGTATTTT	CASSSGTADTQYF
NA	11	TRBV15	TRBJ2-7	TRBD1	TGTGCCACAGGGGGCGTGAACGAGCAGTACTTC	CATGGVNEQYF
NA	14	TRBV7-2	TRBJ1-5	NA	TGTGCCAGCAGCTTGGCAAATAGCAATCAGCCCCAGCATTTT	CASSLANSNQPQHF
NA	11	TRBV20-1	TRBJ2-7	NA	TGCAGTGCTAGAGTCTTCTACGAGCAGTACTTC	CSARVFYEQYF
NA	17	TRBV5-1	TRBJ2-5	TRBD2	TGCGCCAGCAGCCAGGAACGGGGACTAGCAAGGAGAGAGACCCAGTACTTC	CASSQERGLARRETQYF
NA	12	TRBV7-8	TRBJ1-2	NA	TGTGCCAGCAGCTTAGTACAGGGCGTATGGACCTTC	CASSLVQGVWTF
few	19	TRBV4-2	TRBJ2-2	TRBD2	TGTGCCAGCAGCCAAGGCCAAGCGGGAGACTTCGCGAACACCGGGGAGCTGTTTTTT	CASSQGQAGDFANTGELFF
NA	15	TRBV11-3	TRBJ1-4	NA	TGTGCCAGCAGCCCCACGACGGTTGGAGGTGAAAAACTGTTTTTT	CASSPTTVGGEKLFF
NA	16	TRBV4-3	TRBJ1-2	TRBD1	TGCGCCAGCAGCCAGAGGGACAGGCCCTCCCACTATGGCTACACCTTC	CASSQRDRPSHYGYTF